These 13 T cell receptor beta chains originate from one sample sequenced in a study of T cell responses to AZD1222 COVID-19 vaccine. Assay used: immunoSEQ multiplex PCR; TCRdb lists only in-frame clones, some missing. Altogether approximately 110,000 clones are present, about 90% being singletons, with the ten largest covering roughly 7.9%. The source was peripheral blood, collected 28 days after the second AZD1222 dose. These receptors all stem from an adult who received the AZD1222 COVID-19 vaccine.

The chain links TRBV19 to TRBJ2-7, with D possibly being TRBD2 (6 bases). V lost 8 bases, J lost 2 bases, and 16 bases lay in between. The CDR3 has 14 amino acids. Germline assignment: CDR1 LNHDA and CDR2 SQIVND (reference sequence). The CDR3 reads CASQGLAPAYEQYF. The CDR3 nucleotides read TGTGCCAGTCAGGGCCTAGCGCCCGCCTACGAGCAGTACTTC.

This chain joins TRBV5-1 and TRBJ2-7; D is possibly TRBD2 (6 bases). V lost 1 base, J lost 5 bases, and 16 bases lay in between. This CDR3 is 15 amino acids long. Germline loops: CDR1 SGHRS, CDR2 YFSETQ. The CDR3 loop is CASSLNGGNRDEQYF. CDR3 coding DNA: TGCGCCAGCAGCTTGAACGGGGGAAATCGTGACGAGCAGTACTTC.

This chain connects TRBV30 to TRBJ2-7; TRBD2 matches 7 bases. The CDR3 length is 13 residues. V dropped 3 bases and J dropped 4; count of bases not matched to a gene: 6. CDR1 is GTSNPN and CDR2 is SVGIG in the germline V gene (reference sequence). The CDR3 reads CAWSRDYFYEQYF. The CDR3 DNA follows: TGTGCCTGGAGCCGGGACTACTTTTACGAGCAGTACTTC.

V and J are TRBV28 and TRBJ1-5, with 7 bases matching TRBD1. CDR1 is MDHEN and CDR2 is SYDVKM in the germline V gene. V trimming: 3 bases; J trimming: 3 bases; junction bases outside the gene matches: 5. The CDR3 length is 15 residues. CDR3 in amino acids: CASSFRGQSNQPQHF. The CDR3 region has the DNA TGTGCCAGCAGTTTTCGGGGACAGTCCAATCAGCCCCAGCATTTT.

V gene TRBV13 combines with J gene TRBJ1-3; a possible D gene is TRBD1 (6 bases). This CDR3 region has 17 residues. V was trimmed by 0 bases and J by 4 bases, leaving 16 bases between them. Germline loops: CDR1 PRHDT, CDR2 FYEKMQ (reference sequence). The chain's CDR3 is CASSLGQGRLSGNTIYF. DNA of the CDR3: TGTGCCAGCAGCTTAGGGCAGGGGCGGCTATCCGGAAACACCATATATTTT.

The CDR3 sequence: CASSRKGRFEAFF. For the CDR3, the DNA is TGTGCCAGCAGCCGTAAGGGCAGGTTTGAAGCTTTCTTT. The rearrangement uses TRBV28 and TRBJ1-1; D is unresolved. Germline V gene sequence: CDR1 MDHEN, CDR2 SYDVKM. This CDR3 is built from 13 residues. The germline V and J ends were trimmed by 6 bases and 7 bases, with 15 bases remaining between them.

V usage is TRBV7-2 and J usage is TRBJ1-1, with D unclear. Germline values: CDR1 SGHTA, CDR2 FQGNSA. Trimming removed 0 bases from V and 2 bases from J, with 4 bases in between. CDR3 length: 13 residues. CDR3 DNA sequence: TGTGCCAGCAGCTTAGCTACTAACACTGAAGCTTTCTTT. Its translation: CASSLATNTEAFF.

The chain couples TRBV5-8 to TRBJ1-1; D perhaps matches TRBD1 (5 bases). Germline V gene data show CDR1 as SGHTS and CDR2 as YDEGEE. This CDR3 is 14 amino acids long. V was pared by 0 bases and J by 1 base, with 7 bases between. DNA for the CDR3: TGTGCCAGCAGCTTGGTACAGGCGAACACTGAAGCTTTCTTT. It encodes CASSLVQANTEAFF.

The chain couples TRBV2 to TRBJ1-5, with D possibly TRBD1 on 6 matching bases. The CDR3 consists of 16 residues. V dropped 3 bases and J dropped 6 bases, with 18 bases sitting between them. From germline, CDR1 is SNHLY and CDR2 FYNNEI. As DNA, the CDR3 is TGTGCCAGCAGTGAGCAGGGGTGGTACAAGGGTCAGCCCCAGCATTTT. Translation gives CASSEQGWYKGQPQHF.

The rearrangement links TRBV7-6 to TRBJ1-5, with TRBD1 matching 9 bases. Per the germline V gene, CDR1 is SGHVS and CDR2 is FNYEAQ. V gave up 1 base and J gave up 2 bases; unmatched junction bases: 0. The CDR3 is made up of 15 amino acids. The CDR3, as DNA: TGTGCCAGCAGCTTAGGGACAGGGGGCAATCAGCCCCAGCATTTT. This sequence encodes CASSLGTGGNQPQHF.

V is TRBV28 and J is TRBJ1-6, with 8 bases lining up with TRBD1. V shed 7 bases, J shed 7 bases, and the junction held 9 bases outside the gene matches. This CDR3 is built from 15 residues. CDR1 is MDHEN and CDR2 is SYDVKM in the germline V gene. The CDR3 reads CASISPQGGNSPLHF. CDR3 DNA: TGTGCCAGCATTTCCCCACAGGGGGGGAATTCACCCCTCCACTTT.

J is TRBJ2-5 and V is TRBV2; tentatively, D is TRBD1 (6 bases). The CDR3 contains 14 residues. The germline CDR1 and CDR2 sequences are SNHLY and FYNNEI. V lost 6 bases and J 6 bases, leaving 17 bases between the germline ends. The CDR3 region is CASSGPGTIKTQYF. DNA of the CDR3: TGTGCCAGCAGCGGGCCAGGGACAATAAAGACCCAGTACTTC. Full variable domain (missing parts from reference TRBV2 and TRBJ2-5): EPEVTQTPSHQVTQMGQEVILRCVPISNHLYFYWYRQILGQKVEFLVSFYNNEISEKSEIFDDQFSVERPDGSNFTLKIRSTKLEDSAMYFCASSGPGTIKTQYFGPGTRLLVL.

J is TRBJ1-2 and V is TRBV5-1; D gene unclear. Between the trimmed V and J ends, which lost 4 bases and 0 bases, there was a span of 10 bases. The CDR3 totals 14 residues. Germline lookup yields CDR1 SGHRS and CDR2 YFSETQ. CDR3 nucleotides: TGCGCCAGCAGCCGGGCGGGAGCTAACTATGGCTACACCTTC. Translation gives CASSRAGANYGYTF. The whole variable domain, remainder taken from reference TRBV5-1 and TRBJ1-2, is KAGVTQTPRYLIKTRGQQVTLSCSPISGHRSVSWYQQTPGQGLQFLFEYFSETQRNKGNFPGRFSGRQFSNSRSEMNVSTLELGDSALYLCASSRAGANYGYTFGSGTRLTVV.